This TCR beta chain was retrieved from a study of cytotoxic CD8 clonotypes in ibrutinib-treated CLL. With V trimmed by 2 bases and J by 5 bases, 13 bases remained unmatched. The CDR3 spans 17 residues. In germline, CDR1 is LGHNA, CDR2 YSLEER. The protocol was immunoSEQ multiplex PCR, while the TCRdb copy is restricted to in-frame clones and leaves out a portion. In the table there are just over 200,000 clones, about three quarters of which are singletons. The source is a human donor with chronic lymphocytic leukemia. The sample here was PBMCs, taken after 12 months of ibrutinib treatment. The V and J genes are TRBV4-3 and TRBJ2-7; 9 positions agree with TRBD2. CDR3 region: CASSQYHSGRTLDEQYF. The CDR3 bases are TGCGCCAGCAGCCAATACCACAGCGGGAGGACGCTTGACGAGCAGTACTTC.